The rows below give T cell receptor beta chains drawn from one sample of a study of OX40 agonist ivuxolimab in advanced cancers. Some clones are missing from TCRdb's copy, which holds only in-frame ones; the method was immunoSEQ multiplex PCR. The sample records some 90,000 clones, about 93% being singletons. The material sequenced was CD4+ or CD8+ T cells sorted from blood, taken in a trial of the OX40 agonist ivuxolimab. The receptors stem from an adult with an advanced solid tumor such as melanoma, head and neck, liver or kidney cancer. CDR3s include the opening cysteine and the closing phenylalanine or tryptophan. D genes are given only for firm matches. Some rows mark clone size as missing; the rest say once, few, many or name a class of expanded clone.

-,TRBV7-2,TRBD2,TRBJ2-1,CASSLRGARLAVNNEQFF,TGTGCCAGCAGCTTACGGGGGGCGAGACTAGCGGTTAACAATGAGCAGTTCTTC
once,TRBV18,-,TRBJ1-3,CASSPPPAVGSGNTIYF,TGTGCCAGCTCACCACCGCCCGCGGTGGGCTCTGGAAACACCATATATTTT
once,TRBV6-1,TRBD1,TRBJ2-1,CASTWTGGPNEQFF,TGTGCCAGCACTTGGACAGGGGGTCCCAATGAGCAGTTCTTC
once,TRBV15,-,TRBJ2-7,CATSRDRETYEQYF,TGTGCCACCAGCAGAGATCGGGAGACGTACGAGCAGTACTTC
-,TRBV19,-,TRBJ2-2,CASRRDQNTGELFF,TGTGCCAGTAGGCGGGATCAGAACACCGGGGAGCTGTTTTTT
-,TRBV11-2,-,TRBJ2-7,CASSLVTGRGYEQYF,TGTGCCAGCAGCTTAGTTACCGGGAGAGGCTACGAGCAGTACTTC
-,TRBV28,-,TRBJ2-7,CASSPPPGRGSYEQYF,TGTGCCAGCAGTCCTCCCCCTGGCAGGGGATCCTACGAGCAGTACTTC
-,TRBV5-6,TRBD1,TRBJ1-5,CASSLGQAILNQPQHF,TGTGCCAGCAGCCTCGGACAGGCCATCCTCAATCAGCCCCAGCATTTT
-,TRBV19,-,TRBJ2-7,CASSIRAASSYEQYF,TGTGCCAGTAGTATAAGGGCAGCTAGCTCCTACGAGCAGTACTTC
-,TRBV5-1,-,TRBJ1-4,CASSPFQDEKLFF,TGCGCCAGCAGCCCTTTCCAGGACGAAAAACTGTTTTTT
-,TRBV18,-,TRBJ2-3,CASSRGTTDTQYF,TGTGCCAGCTCACGGGGAACCACAGATACGCAGTATTTT
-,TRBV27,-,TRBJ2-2,CASSLSWGLGGELFF,TGTGCCAGCAGTTTATCTTGGGGGCTCGGCGGGGAGCTGTTTTTT
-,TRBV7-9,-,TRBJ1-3,CASSFQALSGNTIYF,TGTGCCAGCAGCTTTCAGGCCCTCTCTGGAAACACCATATATTTT
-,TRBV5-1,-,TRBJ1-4,CASSLAPELNEKLFF,TGCGCCAGCAGCTTGGCCCCAGAGCTTAATGAAAAACTGTTTTTT
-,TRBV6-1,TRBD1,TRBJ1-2,CASSSGQIVTYGYTF,TGTGCCAGCAGTTCGGGACAGATAGTCACCTATGGCTACACCTTC
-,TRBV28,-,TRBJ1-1,CASSGTPNTEAFF,TGTGCCAGCAGTGGGACACCGAACACTGAAGCTTTCTTT
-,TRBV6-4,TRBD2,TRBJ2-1,CASSRMAGGMNEQFF,TGTGCCAGCAGTCGAATGGCGGGAGGGATGAATGAGCAGTTCTTC
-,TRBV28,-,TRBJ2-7,CASSLPTQQNSYEQYF,TGTGCCAGCAGTTTACCGACGCAACAGAACTCCTACGAGCAGTACTTC
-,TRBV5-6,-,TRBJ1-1,CASRSGGEAFF,TGTGCCAGCAGGTCCGGTGGTGAAGCTTTCTTT
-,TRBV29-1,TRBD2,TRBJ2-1,CSVGTSGGGIEQFF,TGCAGCGTCGGGACTAGCGGAGGGGGCATTGAGCAGTTCTTC
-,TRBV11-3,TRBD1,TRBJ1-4,CASRLKGTDPTNEKLFF,TGTGCCAGCAGGTTAAAAGGGACAGACCCAACTAATGAAAAACTGTTTTTT
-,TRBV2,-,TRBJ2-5,CASSTGLQETQYF,TGTGCCAGCAGTACGGGGTTACAAGAGACCCAGTACTTC
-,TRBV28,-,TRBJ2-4,CASSLKRGAKNIQYF,TGTGCCAGCAGTTTAAAGAGGGGGGCCAAAAACATTCAGTACTTC
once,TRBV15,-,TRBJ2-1,CATSRAPKESGFF,TGTGCCACCAGCAGAGCCCCAAAGGAGTCGGGGTTCTTC
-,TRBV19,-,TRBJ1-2,CASSIATGGYTF,TGTGCCAGTAGTATAGCTACCGGTGGCTACACCTTC
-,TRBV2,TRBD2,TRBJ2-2,CASTNSGTSTGELFF,TGTGCCAGCACCAATTCCGGGACTAGTACCGGGGAGCTGTTTTTT
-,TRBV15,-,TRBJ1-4,CATSTRDEKLFF,TGTGCCACCAGCACTAGGGATGAAAAACTGTTTTTT
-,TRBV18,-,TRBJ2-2,CASSPLGFGTGELFF,TGTGCCAGCTCACCATTGGGCTTCGGCACCGGGGAGCTGTTTTTT
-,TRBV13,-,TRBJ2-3,CASSLDFLDTQYF,TGTGCCAGCAGCCTCGACTTCTTGGATACGCAGTATTTT
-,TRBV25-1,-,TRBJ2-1,CASSESLVDGNEQFF,TGTGCCAGCAGTGAATCCCTAGTCGATGGGAATGAGCAGTTCTTC
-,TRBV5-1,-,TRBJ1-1,CASSPSAVIGSTEAFF,TGCGCCAGCAGCCCGTCGGCCGTAATTGGGAGTACTGAAGCTTTCTTT
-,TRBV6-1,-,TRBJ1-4,CASSEARTRAPEKLFF,TGTGCCAGCAGTGAAGCGCGGACTAGGGCCCCTGAAAAACTGTTTTTT
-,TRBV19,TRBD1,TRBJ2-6,CASTGTGEISGANVLTF,TGTGCCAGTACCGGGACAGGGGAAATTTCTGGGGCCAACGTCCTGACTTTC
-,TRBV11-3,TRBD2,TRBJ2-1,CASSLGLAGGGEFF,TGTGCCAGCAGCTTAGGTCTAGCGGGAGGGGGTGAGTTCTTC
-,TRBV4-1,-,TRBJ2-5,CASSRRRGRWETQYF,TGCGCCAGCAGCCGTCGACGTGGCAGGTGGGAGACCCAGTACTTC
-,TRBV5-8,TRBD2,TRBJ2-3,CASPGAPGGPVQTDTQYF,TGTGCCAGCCCTGGGGCCCCGGGAGGGCCAGTCCAGACAGATACGCAGTATTTT
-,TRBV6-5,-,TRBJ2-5,CASRLGLFETQYF,TGTGCCAGCAGGCTGGGGCTATTTGAGACCCAGTACTTC
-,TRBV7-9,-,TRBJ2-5,CASSFSGLQETQYF,TGTGCCAGCAGTTTTTCGGGACTCCAAGAGACCCAGTACTTC
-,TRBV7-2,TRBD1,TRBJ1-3,CASSLRSSRQGAGNTIYF,TGTGCCAGCAGCTTAAGGTCTTCGAGACAGGGTGCTGGAAACACCATATATTTT
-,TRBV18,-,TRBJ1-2,CASSPSGGDPNYGYTF,TGTGCCAGCTCACCGTCGGGCGGGGACCCTAACTATGGCTACACCTTC
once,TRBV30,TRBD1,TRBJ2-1,CAWRIALGQGNPLLLGEQFF,TGTGCCTGGAGGATCGCGTTGGGACAGGGTAATCCCCTCCTTCTCGGTGAGCAGTTCTTC
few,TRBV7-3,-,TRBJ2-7,CATSGEQYF,TGTGCCACCTCGGGCGAGCAGTACTTC
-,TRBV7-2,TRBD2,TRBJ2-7,CASSPSLAGAGYEQYF,TGTGCCAGCAGCCCGTCCCTAGCGGGAGCGGGTTACGAGCAGTACTTC
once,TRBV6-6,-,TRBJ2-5,CASSYSTSQYF,TGTGCCAGCAGTTACTCGACGTCCCAGTACTTC
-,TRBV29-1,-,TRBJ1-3,CSVRDASGNTIYF,TGCAGCGTCCGGGACGCCTCTGGAAACACCATATATTTT
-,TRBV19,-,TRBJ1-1,CASSILQASEAFF,TGTGCCAGTAGTATATTACAGGCTTCTGAAGCTTTCTTT
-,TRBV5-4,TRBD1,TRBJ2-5,CASSSTGSTETQYF,TGTGCCAGCAGCTCGACAGGGTCGACGGAGACCCAGTACTTC
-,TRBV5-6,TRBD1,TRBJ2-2,CASSLALGQGVNTGELFF,TGTGCCAGCAGCTTGGCTTTGGGACAGGGGGTTAACACCGGGGAGCTGTTTTTT
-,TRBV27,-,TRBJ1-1,CASSLRFEGYTEAFF,TGTGCCAGCAGTTTAAGATTTGAGGGGTACACTGAAGCTTTCTTT